This TCR beta chain is drawn from a study of cytomegalovirus exposure and HLA in healthy donors. Study background: Of roughly 360 genotyped donors, 81% grouped in the Caucasian-associated ancestry cluster.

Study outcomes and limitations: A later analysis linked a missense variant in DCLRE1C to the trimming of TCR beta V and J genes. Another analysis was done later, and it associated roughly 15,000 TCR beta sequences with HLA alleles at 0.05 false discovery rate.

The germline V gene has CDR1 MNHNS and CDR2 SASEGT. CDR3 length: 16 amino acids. The V segment lost 6 bases and the J segment 0 bases; nucleotides outside the gene matches: 8. This clone was found a few times. The target antigen is unknown. The study sampled nominally healthy donors, though unrecorded immune exposures were likely. Researchers ran the PCR with 60 Vbeta and 13 Jbeta primers. Sequencing used immunoSEQ multiplex PCR; TCRdb keeps in-frame clones, though not all of them. Of some 170,000 clones in the sample, under 80% were seen once. The TCR comes from a human donor in good health. The genes are TRBV6-1 and TRBJ1-1, with 9 bases fitting TRBD1. What was sequenced was PBMCs. The CDR3 loop is CASSEKTGGLNTEAFF. In nucleotides, the CDR3 is TGTGCCAGCAGCGAAAAGACAGGGGGGCTGAACACTGAAGCTTTCTTT.